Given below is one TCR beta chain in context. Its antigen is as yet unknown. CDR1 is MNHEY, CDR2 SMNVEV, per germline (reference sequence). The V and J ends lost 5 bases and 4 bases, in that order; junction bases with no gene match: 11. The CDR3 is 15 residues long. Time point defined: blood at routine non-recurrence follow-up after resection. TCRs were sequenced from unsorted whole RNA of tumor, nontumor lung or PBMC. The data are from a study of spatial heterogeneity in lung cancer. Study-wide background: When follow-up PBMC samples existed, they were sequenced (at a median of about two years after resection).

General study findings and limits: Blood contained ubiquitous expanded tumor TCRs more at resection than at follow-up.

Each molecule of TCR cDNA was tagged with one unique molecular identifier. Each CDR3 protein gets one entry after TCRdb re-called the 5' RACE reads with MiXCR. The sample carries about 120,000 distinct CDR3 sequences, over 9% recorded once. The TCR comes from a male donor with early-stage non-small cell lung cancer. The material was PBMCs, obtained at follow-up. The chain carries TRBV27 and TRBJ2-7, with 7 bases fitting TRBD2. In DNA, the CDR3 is TGTGCCAGCAGTCCCCGGGGAGGGTCTCGGTACGAGCAGTACTTC. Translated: CASSPRGGSRYEQYF.